The sample holds many counts of the clone carrying this T cell receptor beta chain. Its antigen is as yet unknown. V was pared by 1 base and J by 5 bases, with 17 bases between. The CDR3 contains 16 residues. Germline lookup yields CDR1 MGHRA and CDR2 YSYEKL. Amplified TCR beta CDR3 regions came from RNA transcripts. Carried out on the TCR CDR3, a first-round RT-PCR used the HTBI primer set. TCRdb re-called the multiplex PCR reads through MiXCR, storing one row per CDR3 protein. The sample holds approximately 330,000 distinct CDR3 sequences; roughly 13% are singletons and the top ten take 34%. This specimen comes from a study of T cells in Graves' hyperthyroidism and ophthalmopathy. Turning to the study itself: Upon initial diagnosis and before any treatment, peripheral blood was collected. Study-level points and caveats: Blood also carried most thyroid clonotypes expanded above 0.001. Ophthalmopathy prediction by the model preceded onset by a median roughly 6 months.

About 10 ml fresh peripheral blood yielded the PBMCs. The sample consisted of blood. V gene TRBV4-1 combines with J gene TRBJ1-1; unclear D gene. This clonotype was sampled from a woman in her 40s with Graves' ophthalmopathy. CDR3 amino acids: CASSQGGVPGVTEAFF. The CDR3 DNA follows: TGCGCCAGCAGCCAAGGTGGAGTGCCCGGAGTGACTGAAGCTTTCTTT.